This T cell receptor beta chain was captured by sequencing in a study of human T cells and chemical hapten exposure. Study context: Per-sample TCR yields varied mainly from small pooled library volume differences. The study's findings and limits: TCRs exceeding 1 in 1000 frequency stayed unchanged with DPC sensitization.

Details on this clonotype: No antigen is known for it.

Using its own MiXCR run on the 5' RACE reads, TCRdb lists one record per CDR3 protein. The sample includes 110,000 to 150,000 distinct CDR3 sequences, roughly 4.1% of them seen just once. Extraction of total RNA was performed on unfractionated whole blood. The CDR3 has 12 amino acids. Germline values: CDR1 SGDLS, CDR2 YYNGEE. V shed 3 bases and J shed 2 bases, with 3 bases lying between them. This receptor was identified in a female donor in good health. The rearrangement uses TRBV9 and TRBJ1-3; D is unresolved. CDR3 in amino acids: CASSGAGNTIYF. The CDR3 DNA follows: TGTGCCAGCAGCGGAGCTGGAAACACCATATATTTT.